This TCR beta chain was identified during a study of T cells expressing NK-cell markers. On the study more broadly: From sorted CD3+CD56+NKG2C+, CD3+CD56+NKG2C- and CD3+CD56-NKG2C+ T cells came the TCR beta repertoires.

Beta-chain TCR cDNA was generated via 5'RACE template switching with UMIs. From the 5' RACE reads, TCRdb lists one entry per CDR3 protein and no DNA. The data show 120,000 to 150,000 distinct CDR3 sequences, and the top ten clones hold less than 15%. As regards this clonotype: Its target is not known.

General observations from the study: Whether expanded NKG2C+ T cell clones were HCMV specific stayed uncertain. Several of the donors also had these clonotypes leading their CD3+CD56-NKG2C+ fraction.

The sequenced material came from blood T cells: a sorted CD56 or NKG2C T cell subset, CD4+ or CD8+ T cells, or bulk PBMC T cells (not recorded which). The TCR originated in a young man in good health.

The CDR3 loop is CSVAPSGSNEQFF. The chain has TRBV29-1 and TRBJ2-1; with no DNA, the TCRdb D assignment of TRBD2 cannot be verified. Germline values: CDR1 SQVTM, CDR2 ANQGSEA. CDR3 length: 13 amino acids.